Sequencing of this TCR beta chain was carried out in a study of CD8 T cells in ankylosing spondylitis. TCRdb re-analysed the 5' RACE reads in MiXCR, keeping a single row per CDR3 protein. The profile shows approximately 260,000 distinct CDR3 sequences, 18% of them singletons. This sequence was found in a male donor with ankylosing spondylitis or in good health (not recorded which). The sample comprised blood, either unsorted or a sorted T cell fraction (not recorded which).

Here the CDR3 DNA reads TGCAGCGTTGTGTGGAGTAACCAAGAGACCCAGTACTTC. Its protein product is CSVVWSNQETQYF. The genes are TRBV29-1 and TRBJ2-5, with D uncertain. The CDR3 spans 13 residues. The germline gives CDR1 SQVTM, CDR2 ANQGSEA. Trimming took 4 bases from V and 0 from J, leaving 9 bases between them.